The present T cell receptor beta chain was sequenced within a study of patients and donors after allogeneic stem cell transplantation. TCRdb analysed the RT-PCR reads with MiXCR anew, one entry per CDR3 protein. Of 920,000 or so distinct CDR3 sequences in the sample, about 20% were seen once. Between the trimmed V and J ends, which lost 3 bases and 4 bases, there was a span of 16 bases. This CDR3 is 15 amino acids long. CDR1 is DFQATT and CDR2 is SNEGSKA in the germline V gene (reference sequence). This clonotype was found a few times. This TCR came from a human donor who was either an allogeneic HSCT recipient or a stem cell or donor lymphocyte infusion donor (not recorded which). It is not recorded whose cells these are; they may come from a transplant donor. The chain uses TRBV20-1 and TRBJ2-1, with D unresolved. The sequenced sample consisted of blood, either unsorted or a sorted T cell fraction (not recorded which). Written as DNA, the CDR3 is TGCAGTGCTAGCCTTTGGCGCGGTAGGTACAATGAGCAGTTCTTC. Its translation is CSASLWRGRYNEQFF.